This T cell receptor beta chain emerged from a study of blood T cell repertoires in COVID-19. Overall study context: The United States, Italy and Spain supplied acute and convalescent COVID-19 samples. From T cells, B-cell-depleted T cells, or PBMCs came the material, which was cDNA or gDNA.

From germline, CDR1 is SGDLS and CDR2 YYNGEE. Deletions cut 2 bases from V and 1 base from J, with 8 bases between. The CDR3 is 14 residues long. Methods used by the authors: Cell counts per sample came from amplifying reference gene primers. Data came from immunoSEQ multiplex PCR; TCRdb stores just in-frame clones and leaves some out. That table furnishes V, J and clone size, whereas the DNA furnished D and trimming. The table shows fewer than 200,000 clones, with roughly nine tenths occurring only once. Sequenced: peripheral blood. This chain connects TRBV9 to TRBJ2-3; D unresolved. The receptor comes from a young man who had recovered from COVID-19. The CDR3 nucleotides are TGTGCCAGCAGCGTGAACAGTCGCACAGATACGCAGTATTTT. Translating gives CASSVNSRTDTQYF.